These 5 T cell receptor beta chains share one sample of origin, sequenced in a study of cytomegalovirus exposure and HLA in healthy donors. Amplification used 60 Vbeta primers and 13 Jbeta primers. Sequenced by immunoSEQ multiplex PCR; TCRdb stores in-frame clones only, minus some. Among 110,000 to 150,000 clones, around 85% were seen once, and the ten largest hold 8.8%. Material for sequencing was PBMCs. The origin of the receptors is a woman in her forties or fifties in good health and CMV-seropositive.

The chain couples TRBV5-5 to TRBJ2-7; no clear D gene. Germline CDR1 reads SGHKS; CDR2 reads YYEKEE (reference sequence). The CDR3 extends over 13 amino acids. V lost 10 bases and J lost 2, with 16 bases in between. CDR3 region: CADRSARTYEQYF. The CDR3 nucleotides are TGTGCCGATCGTAGTGCCCGTACCTACGAGCAGTACTTC.

The V call is TRBV4-1, the J call TRBJ1-6; no clear D. Germline CDR1 is MGHRA and CDR2 is YSYEKL. The CDR3 consists of 14 residues. V lost 1 base and J 7 bases, leaving 8 bases between the germline ends. CDR3 region: CASSQVGSNSPLHF. In nucleotides, the CDR3 is TGCGCCAGCAGCCAAGTAGGGAGCAATTCACCCCTCCACTTT.

This chain connects TRBV10-2 to TRBJ2-5; TRBD2 aligns across 10 bases. Germline CDR1 is WSHSY and CDR2 is SAAADI. With V trimmed by 8 bases and J by 2 bases, 5 bases remained unmatched. This CDR3 is 14 amino acids long. The CDR3 sequence: CASASGGRQETQYF. CDR3 DNA sequence: TGCGCCAGCGCTAGCGGGGGCCGACAAGAGACCCAGTACTTC.

This clone was picked up a small number of times. The rearrangement links TRBV5-4 to TRBJ2-6; TRBD2 is a possible D gene (7 bases). The V end lost 3 bases, the J end lost 2 bases, and 12 bases lay between the germline ends. CDR3 length equals 16 residues. Germline V gives CDR1 SGHNT, CDR2 YYREEE (reference sequence). The CDR3 nucleotides are TGTGCCAGCAGCTCGGGGGGCCCCCCTGGGGCCAACGTCCTGACTTTC. This codes for CASSSGGPPGANVLTF.

This chain connects TRBV29-1 to TRBJ2-5, with a tentative D call TRBD2 (6 bases). CDR1 SQVTM and CDR2 ANQGSEA come from the germline V gene. The CDR3 runs to 13 residues. V gave up 6 bases and J gave up 0 bases, with 11 bases separating them. In nucleotides, the CDR3 is TGCAGCGTCCCCGGGGGAAACCAAGAGACCCAGTACTTC. Residues: CSVPGGNQETQYF.